Listed here are 17 T cell receptor beta chains from one sample, sequenced in a study of glioma-infiltrating T cells after dendritic cell vaccination. The repertoire was sequenced with immunoSEQ multiplex PCR; TCRdb's copy has only in-frame clones and lacks some. The profile covers tens of thousands of clones, with approximately 80% appearing a single time and under 2.5% taken by the ten largest. The sequences come from blood, collected before dendritic cell vaccination. These receptors all stem from a human donor with glioblastoma.

The chain has TRBV2 and TRBJ2-1; TRBD2 matches at 10 bases. The germline V gene has CDR1 SNHLY and CDR2 FYNNEI. The CDR3 consists of 16 residues. The junction had 5 bases not matched to a gene; V was cut back by 2 bases and J by 4 bases. The CDR3 spells CASSERGLAPYNEQFF. The DNA for the CDR3 is TGTGCCAGCAGTGAAAGGGGACTAGCGCCTTACAATGAGCAGTTCTTC. The full variable domain, completed using reference TRBV2 and TRBJ2-1, is EPEVTQTPSHQVTQMGQEVILRCVPISNHLYFYWYRQILGQKVEFLVSFYNNEISEKSEIFDDQFSVERPDGSNFTLKIRSTKLEDSAMYFCASSERGLAPYNEQFFGPGTRLTVL.

CDR3 bases: TGTGCCAGCAGCTACGGACAGGTGGTGAGGCCCCAGCATTTT. This translates into CASSYGQVVRPQHF. The chain has TRBV5-8 and TRBJ1-5, with TRBD1 matching over 7 bases. CDR1 and CDR2 (germline): SGHTS, YDEGEE. This CDR3 region has 14 residues. Losses at the gene ends were 3 bases for V and 9 bases for J; bases not matched to a gene: 9.

The chain recombines TRBV5-1 with TRBJ1-1; 7 nucleotides match TRBD1. The germline gives CDR1 SGHRS, CDR2 YFSETQ. There are 16 residues in the CDR3. Losses at the gene ends were 0 bases for V and 0 bases for J; bases not matched to a gene: 5. The chain's CDR3 is CASSLGTGVLNTEAFF. Written as DNA, the CDR3 is TGCGCCAGCAGCTTGGGTACAGGGGTTTTGAACACTGAAGCTTTCTTT.

There are a few counts of this clone. The chain recombines TRBV11-2 with TRBJ1-1, with unresolved D. Trimming stripped 7 bases from V and 0 bases from J, with 15 bases between. This CDR3 region has 15 residues. Germline V gene sequence: CDR1 SGHAT, CDR2 FQNNGV. As DNA, the CDR3 is TGTGCCAGCACCCCTTCGATCGGGGTGAACACTGAAGCTTTCTTT. Translation: CASTPSIGVNTEAFF.

Written as DNA, the CDR3 is TGTGCCAGCAGTGATCAGGGGGCTGGAAACACCATATATTTT. This gives the protein CASSDQGAGNTIYF. The chain is built from TRBV2 and TRBJ1-3; TRBD1 agrees at 7 bases. Losses at the gene ends were 3 bases for V and 2 bases for J; bases not matched to a gene: 1. Germline lookup yields CDR1 SNHLY and CDR2 FYNNEI. The length of the CDR3 is 14 residues.

The V call is TRBV19, the J call TRBJ1-6, with a tentative D call TRBD1 (6 bases). V lost 3 bases and J lost 7, with 22 bases in between. CDR1 is LNHDA and CDR2 is SQIVND in the germline V gene (reference sequence). CDR3 length: 18 residues. The CDR3 region is CASSMKARGSGGNSPLHF. In DNA, the CDR3 is TGTGCCAGTAGTATGAAGGCCAGGGGCTCCGGGGGGAATTCACCCCTCCACTTT.

V usage is TRBV5-1 and J usage is TRBJ1-2; D is perhaps TRBD1 (5 bases). CDR1 is SGHRS, CDR2 YFSETQ, per germline. The CDR3 runs 14 residues. Trimming removed 0 bases at V and 7 bases at J, with 13 bases between. CDR3 loop: CASSLAQGSRGYTF. CDR3 nucleotides: TGCGCCAGCAGCTTGGCCCAGGGAAGCCGTGGCTACACCTTC.

The chain couples TRBV2 to TRBJ1-1; 7 nucleotides align to TRBD1. The V gene end was trimmed by 1 base and the J gene end by 4 bases; junction bases not matched to a gene: 0. Germline assignment: CDR1 SNHLY and CDR2 FYNNEI. CDR3 length: 13 amino acids. This CDR3 is CASSEDRGTEAFF. For the CDR3, the DNA is TGTGCCAGCAGTGAAGACAGGGGCACTGAAGCTTTCTTT.

The genes are TRBV29-1 and TRBJ1-1, with no clear D. This CDR3 is 19 amino acids long. The V gene's germline CDR1 is SQVTM and CDR2 ANQGSEA. V lost 1 base and J lost 0, with 24 bases in between. The CDR3 bases are TGCAGCGTTGAAGCCGGGAGGGTAGTTAGCAAACTTCTGAACACTGAAGCTTTCTTT. This encodes CSVEAGRVVSKLLNTEAFF.

The chain is built from TRBV6-5 and TRBJ2-7; D possibly corresponds to TRBD1 (5 bases). This CDR3 comprises 14 residues. V was shortened by 6 bases and J by 4 bases, with 16 bases between the two germline ends. The germline V gene encodes CDR1 MNHEY and CDR2 SVGAGI. The CDR3 spells CASSPGQGWYEQYF. DNA for the CDR3: TGTGCCAGCAGCCCCGGGCAGGGTTGGTACGAGCAGTACTTC.

This chain joins TRBV19 and TRBJ2-2; TRBD1 is a possible D gene (6 bases). The CDR3 consists of 15 residues. Trimming took 7 bases from V and 8 from J, leaving 20 bases between them. Germline V CDR1 and CDR2: LNHDA, SQIVND (reference sequence). The CDR3 spells CASTRGAQRGGELFF. CDR3 nucleotide sequence: TGTGCCAGTACCCGAGGGGCCCAGAGGGGGGGGGAGCTGTTTTTT.

This clone was seen a handful of times. This chain joins TRBV5-4 and TRBJ2-7, with 8 nucleotides matching TRBD1. Trimming cost V 0 bases and J 6 bases; bases outside gene matches: 8. The CDR3 loop spans 15 amino acids. Germline CDR1 SGHNT, CDR2 YYREEE (reference sequence). In DNA form, the CDR3 reads TGTGCCAGCAGCTTGGCCGGACAGGGTACCTCCGAGCAGTACTTC. This sequence encodes CASSLAGQGTSEQYF.

This rearrangement joins TRBV29-1 to TRBJ2-7, with TRBD2 identical over 12 bases. Trimming at V came to 4 bases and at J to 4 bases, leaving 2 bases not matched to a gene. The germline V gene has CDR1 SQVTM and CDR2 ANQGSEA. This CDR3 has 13 residues. CDR3 sequence reads: CSVVTSGSYEQYV. CDR3 sequence (DNA): TGCAGCGTTGTGACTAGCGGGAGTTACGAGCAGTACGTC.

The V and J genes are TRBV7-3 and TRBJ2-3, with 7 nucleotides matching TRBD2. In germline, CDR1 is SGHTA, CDR2 FQGTGA. This CDR3 spans 15 amino acids. V lost 5 bases, J lost 2 bases, and 7 bases stayed unmatched. The CDR3 DNA sequence: TGTGCCAGCAGCAAATCGGGGGGATCCACAGATACGCAGTATTTT. Translated: CASSKSGGSTDTQYF.

The chain has TRBV19 and TRBJ1-1; tentative D call: TRBD1 (5 bases). Germline V gene lookup returns CDR1 LNHDA and CDR2 SQIVND (reference sequence). Trimming removed 5 bases from V and 1 base from J, with 17 bases in between. The CDR3 is made up of 16 amino acids. CDR3 bases: TGTGCCAGTAGTCGCAGGGCCGGAATGACGAACACTGAAGCTTTCTTT. It encodes CASSRRAGMTNTEAFF.

The V gene is TRBV6-5, the J gene TRBJ1-1; D is possibly TRBD1 (6 bases). V lost 2 bases, J lost 10 bases, and 8 bases lay in between. The germline CDR1 and CDR2 sequences are MNHEY and SVGAGI. The CDR3 sequence is 11 residues long. This CDR3 reads CASSYQGRAFF. In DNA, the CDR3 is TGTGCCAGCAGTTACCAGGGGAGAGCTTTCTTT.

The rearrangement uses TRBV15 and TRBJ2-5; D possibly corresponds to TRBD1 (6 bases). This CDR3 comprises 16 residues. Germline assignment: CDR1 LNHNV and CDR2 YYDKDF (reference sequence). V was cut by 1 base and J by 1 base, with 13 bases left in between. The CDR3 sequence: CATSRAPPGAQETQYF. The DNA of the CDR3 is TGTGCCACCAGCAGAGCACCCCCAGGGGCCCAAGAGACCCAGTACTTC.